Listed here are 32 T cell receptor beta chains from one sample, sequenced in a study of tumor-infiltrating lymphocytes in primary liver carcinoma. A primer in the constant region served to generate TCR beta cDNA from roughly 520 ng of total RNA. Sequencing libraries for TCR beta derived from three nested multiplex PCR rounds that used slightly modified ARM-PCR. The first two PCR rounds used TRBV1-TRBV30 primers with a Cbeta primer, nine to ten cycles each. MiXCR, run by TCRdb on the multiplex PCR reads, gives a single entry per CDR3 protein. The sample lists approximately 330,000 distinct CDR3 sequences, about 65% occurring once. The researchers obtained blood RNA from unsorted whole blood and also extracted germline DNA. The sample was peripheral blood. Receptor source: a man between 35 and 55 years old with primary liver carcinoma and hepatitis B virus infection.

On this clonotype: One junction end disagrees with the germline gene, perhaps due to a read error. The chain uses TRBV6-6 and TRBJ2-4; D is uncertain. This CDR3 is built from 17 residues. The V gene's germline CDR1 is MNHNY and CDR2 SVGAGI (reference sequence). The CDR3 sequence: CARSYSGRILAKNIQYF. CDR3 in DNA: TGTGCCAGGAGTTACTCCGGACGTATACTTGCCAAAAACATTCAGTACTTC.

This clonotype has at least ten counts. The rearrangement links TRBV6-5 to TRBJ2-2; 11 bases agree with TRBD2. J gave up 3 bases and V 7 bases, and 22 bases lay outside the gene matches. The CDR3 runs to 21 residues. Germline CDR1 and CDR2: MNHEY and SVGAGI. Here the CDR3 DNA reads TGTGCCAGCAACCCGGACAGGGGCTATGGGACTAGCGGCCGATACACCGGGGAGCTGTTTTTT. Translating gives CASNPDRGYGTSGRYTGELFF.

This clonotype was observed many times. The J gene is TRBJ2-2, the V gene TRBV12-3 or TRBV12-4; D perhaps matches TRBD2 (6 bases). The CDR3 contains 13 residues. Trimming took off 7 bases at V and 5 bases at J, with 11 bases between the two ends. CDR3 loop: CASTQTRTGELFF. The CDR3 coding sequence is TGTGCCAGCACCCAGACTAGGACCGGGGAGCTGTTTTTT.

This clonotype has only a few counts. It may be a read error: a sequence one base away is much more abundant. The chain is built from TRBV6-5 and TRBJ2-3, with 11 bases aligning to TRBD1. Germline V lookup: CDR1 MNHEY, CDR2 SVGAGI. The CDR3 sequence is 14 residues long. The CDR3 reads CASRRTGGTGTQYF. DNA of the CDR3: TGTGCCAGCAGGCGGACAGGGGGCACAGGTACGCAGTATTTT.

Details on this clonotype: This may arise from a read error, as a much more abundant clone is one base away. The chain is built from TRBV4-2 and TRBJ2-3; 7 bases are shared with TRBD1. The CDR3 has 13 amino acids. CDR1 is LGHNA, CDR2 YNFKEQ, per germline. V shed 6 bases, J shed 12 bases, and the junction held 12 bases outside the gene matches. The CDR3 nucleotides are TGTGCCAGCAGGCAAAACGACAGGGACAATCAGTATTTT. Encoded protein: CASRQNDRDNQYF.

Concerning this clonotype: One end of the junction varies from germline; a read error may be responsible. This chain uses TRBV7-9 with TRBJ2-2; 9 positions agree with TRBD2. Germline loops: CDR1 SEHNR, CDR2 FQNEAQ (reference sequence). The CDR3 spans 16 residues. The CDR3, as DNA: TGTGTCAGCAGCCAAACGACTAGCGGAAGCACCGGGGAGCTGTTTTTT. Translation gives CVSSQTTSGSTGELFF.

For this clonotype: One end of the junction does not line up with germline, which may come from a read error. The rearrangement uses TRBV11-2 and TRBJ1-4, with D maybe TRBD1 (5 bases). CDR3 length equals 14 residues. Germline-derived CDR1 and CDR2 are SGHAT and FQNNGV. The CDR3 DNA reads TGTGTCAGCAGCTCCGGGACTGCTAACGAAAAACTGTTTTTT. Encoded protein: CVSSSGTANEKLFF.

This chain uses TRBV5-4 with TRBJ2-3; 10 nucleotides agree with TRBD2. The V and J ends lost 4 bases and 4 bases, in that order; junction bases with no gene match: 6. The V gene's germline CDR1 is SGHNT and CDR2 YYREEE (reference sequence). The CDR3 consists of 15 residues. CDR3 nucleotide sequence: TGTGCCAGCAGCGCTAGCGGGAGTAACGCAGATACGCAGTATTTT. Its translation: CASSASGSNADTQYF.

A remark on this clonotype: A much bigger clone sits one base away, suggesting this may be a read error. The V call is TRBV6-5, the J call TRBJ1-1, with 7 bases identical to TRBD1. The CDR3 runs 14 residues. CDR1 and CDR2 (germline): MNHEY, SVGAGI. As DNA, the CDR3 is TGTGTCAGCAGTTCAGGACAGGCGAGTACTGAAGCTTTCTTT. Translated, it gives CVSSSGQASTEAFF.

This clonotype was recorded at least ten times. The chain has TRBV4-2 and TRBJ2-4; TRBD2 matches 9 bases. Germline values: CDR1 LGHNA, CDR2 YNFKEQ. The ends lost 0 bases at V and 4 bases at J; junction bases unmatched: 10. This CDR3 contains 18 residues. For the CDR3, the DNA is TGTGCCAGCAGCCAAGATCCGGGTAGCGGGAGACGGAAAAACATTCAGTACTTC. Translated, it gives CASSQDPGSGRRKNIQYF.

This clonotype was detected ten times or more. This sequence joins TRBV29-1 and TRBJ2-7; TRBD1 matches at 9 bases. CDR1 is SQVTM and CDR2 is ANQGSEA in the germline V gene. The V gene end was trimmed by 7 bases and the J gene end by 6 bases; junction bases not matched to a gene: 4. The CDR3 spans 11 residues. The CDR3 region has the DNA TGCAGCGCCAAGACAGGGGGCGAGCAGTACTTC. It encodes CSAKTGGEQYF.

Only one count was recorded for this clonotype. The junction and the germline gene differ at one end; a read error may be behind it. The V gene is TRBV29-1, the J gene TRBJ2-5, with 7 bases matching TRBD2. The CDR3 covers 13 residues. Per the germline V gene, CDR1 is SQVTM and CDR2 is ANQGSEA. The CDR3 DNA reads as TGCAGCGTTGAGGGAGGGTCAGCTCAGACTCAGTACTTC. Protein: CSVEGGSAQTQYF.

About this clonotype itself: The junction and the germline gene differ at one end; a read error may be behind it. The CDR3 nucleotides read TGCACCAGCACGGGGGCGTTAAAAAACATTCAGTACTTC. Translation: CTSTGALKNIQYF. The chain links TRBV28 to TRBJ2-4; D is tentatively TRBD1 or TRBD2 (6 bases each). The CDR3 contains 13 residues. Germline V lookup: CDR1 MDHEN, CDR2 SYDVKM.

On this clonotype itself: A read error may be the cause here, since a much bigger clone is one base away. This chain connects TRBV14 to TRBJ2-7; 10 positions agree with TRBD1. CDR3 length: 17 amino acids. Germline V gene lookup returns CDR1 SGHDN and CDR2 FVKESK. The CDR3 is CTSSRRTGGYSLYEQYF. The CDR3 coding sequence is TGTACCAGCAGCCGTCGGACAGGGGGGTACTCCCTCTACGAGCAGTACTTC.

Of note for this clonotype: A single base separates this from a much larger clone, so it may be a read error. The CDR3 DNA reads TGTGCCAGCAGCAACACAGAAGAAGCTTCCTTT. Translation gives CASSNTEEASF. This chain joins TRBV4-2 and TRBJ1-1, with D uncertain. Germline V lookup: CDR1 LGHNA, CDR2 YNFKEQ. The CDR3 spans 11 residues.

Details on this clonotype: Given the absence of the conserved phenylalanine or tryptophan at the CDR3 end, a read error is likely. Because the CDR3's place on the DNA is in doubt, the DNA is left out and the CDR3 is given as listed by TCRdb. The V and J genes are TRBV28 and TRBJ2-1; whether TRBD2, the table's D call, matches the DNA was not checked. Germline values: CDR1 MDHEN, CDR2 SYDVKM. The CDR3 is 16 residues long, counting both termini. Here the CDR3 reads CASSDEGLAGVKRRFL.

On this clonotype: This may be a read error, as it is one base from a much larger clone. The rearrangement links TRBV29-1 to TRBJ2-7; TRBD1 is a possible D gene (5 bases). The germline gives CDR1 SQVTM, CDR2 ANQGSEA. Trimming pared 6 bases from V and 7 bases from J, leaving 19 bases between. This CDR3 comprises 13 residues. The CDR3 is CSVKQVQIREQYF. CDR3 DNA sequence: TGCAGCGTCAAACAGGTACAGATCAGGGAGCAGTACTTC.

The chain recombines TRBV30 with TRBJ2-2; D is uncertain. V lost 4 bases, J lost 3 bases, and 9 bases lay in between. Germline CDR1 is GTSNPN and CDR2 is SVGIG (reference sequence). The CDR3 is 13 residues long. This CDR3 reads CAWNPCYTGELFF. CDR3 DNA sequence: TGTGCCTGGAACCCCTGCTACACCGGGGAGCTGTTTTTT.

This clonotype was detected only a few times. CDR3 sequence: CASSQDLGTANEKLFF. For the CDR3, the DNA is TGCGCCAGCAGCCAAGATCTTGGGACAGCTAATGAAAAACTGTTTTTT. The rearrangement links TRBV4-1 to TRBJ1-4; 7 bases are a match to TRBD1. The junction had 4 bases not matched to a gene; V was cut back by 0 bases and J by 3 bases. The CDR3 has 16 amino acids. Germline CDR1 is MGHRA and CDR2 is YSYEKL.

The CDR3 bases are TGTGCCAGCAGTACCAGGAACCAGAACACTGAAGCTTTCTTT. Translation gives CASSTRNQNTEAFF. The chain employs TRBV2 and TRBJ1-1; D unresolved. V was pared by 5 bases and J by 1 base, with 11 bases between. Germline V gene data show CDR1 as SNHLY and CDR2 as FYNNEI. This CDR3 has 14 residues.

This clonotype was counted many times. The gene calls are TRBV11-1 and TRBJ2-1, with 7 bases that match TRBD1. The CDR3 is 17 amino acids. Germline V lookup: CDR1 SGHAT, CDR2 FQDESV (reference sequence). With V trimmed by 1 base and J by 2 bases, 8 bases remained unmatched. CDR3 residues: CASSLVGTADTYNEQFF. CDR3 DNA sequence: TGTGCCAGCAGCTTAGTCGGGACAGCAGATACCTACAATGAGCAGTTCTTC.

As to this clonotype: This may stem from a read error, because a much larger clone lies one nucleotide away. Because the CDR3 is missing its conserved closing phenylalanine or tryptophan, this is likely a read error. CDR3 nucleotide sequence: TGTGCCAGCAGCCAAGATCGAGGCCTCAAACTGTTTGTT. Translating it yields CASSQDRGLKLFV. This chain uses TRBV14 with TRBJ1-4; D uncertain. Germline V gene sequence: CDR1 SGHDN, CDR2 FVKESK. The CDR3 has 13 amino acids. V lost 0 bases and J 11 bases, leaving 10 bases between the germline ends.

The chain is built from TRBV11-2 and TRBJ2-6; TRBD2 aligns across 16 bases. This CDR3 is 23 amino acids long. Germline assignment: CDR1 SGHAT and CDR2 FQNNGV. The ends lost 6 bases at V and 5 bases at J; junction bases unmatched: 22. The CDR3 DNA follows: TGTGCCAGCAGTTCCACCCCGACCCCGGGACTAGCGGGAGGGCCTTCTTGGGCCAACGTCCTGACTTTC. Translation: CASSSTPTPGLAGGPSWANVLTF.

The rearrangement links TRBV9 to TRBJ2-4, with unresolved D. V was pared by 3 bases and J by 8 bases, with 18 bases between. Germline CDR1 is SGDLS and CDR2 is YYNGEE. This CDR3 has 15 residues. The CDR3 is CASSATNSLGDIQYF. Here the CDR3 DNA reads TGTGCCAGCAGCGCCACCAACTCCCTGGGTGACATTCAGTACTTC.

About this clonotype: The junction does not match germline at one end; this may be a read error. The CDR3 DNA follows: TGTGCCAGCAGTTTCCGACTAGCGGAACACACAGATACGCAGTGTTTT. Residues: CASSFRLAEHTDTQCF. The chain employs TRBV11-2 and TRBJ2-3, with TRBD2 matching over 9 bases. Germline CDR1 is SGHAT and CDR2 is FQNNGV. The length of the CDR3 is 16 residues.

This clonotype has a handful of counts. V and J are TRBV6-5 and TRBJ2-4; the D gene is possibly TRBD1 (6 bases). Deletions cut 5 bases from V and 9 bases from J, with 17 bases between. CDR1 and CDR2 (germline): MNHEY, SVGAGI. This CDR3 is built from 14 residues. The CDR3 loop reads CASSPTGGAIIQYF. The CDR3 DNA sequence: TGTGCCAGCAGTCCCACTGGGGGCGCGATCATTCAGTACTTC.

In the case of this clonotype: One end of the junction does not line up with germline, which may come from a read error. The chain is built from TRBV4-1 and TRBJ2-1; 16 nucleotides agree with TRBD2. The CDR3 runs to 19 residues. Looked up from germline, CDR1 is MGHRA and CDR2 is YSYEKL. The CDR3 DNA follows: TGCGCCAGCAACCAAGGGGGACTAGCGGGAGGGCCCGGGGACAATGAGCAGTTCTTC. Residues: CASNQGGLAGGPGDNEQFF.

Of note for this clonotype: A much bigger clone sits one base away, suggesting this may be a read error. The chain joins TRBV6-1 to TRBJ2-1; TRBD2 might be the D (5 bases). Germline V gene data show CDR1 as MNHNS and CDR2 as SASEGT. This CDR3 contains 12 residues. This CDR3 is CASSEGGLSQLF. The CDR3 bases are TGTGCCAGCAGTGAAGGCGGACTCTCGCAGCTCTTC.

The chain employs TRBV24-1 and TRBJ1-5; D gene unclear. CDR3 size: 14 residues. The V end lost 4 bases, the J end lost 5 bases, and 11 bases lay between the germline ends. CDR1 KGHDR and CDR2 SFDVKD come from the germline V gene. DNA of the CDR3: TGTGCCACCAGTGACTTCAAGGGCGATCAGCCCCAGCATTTT. Translated, it gives CATSDFKGDQPQHF.

As concerns this clonotype: At one end, the junction sequence differs from germline, possibly due to a read error. CDR3 nucleotides: TGCGCCAGCAGCCAAGAGCCTAGCCCCCGAGGCGGGAATACACAGTATTTT. This gives the protein CASSQEPSPRGGNTQYF. The chain uses TRBV4-3 and TRBJ2-3; a possible D gene is TRBD2 (6 bases). Germline-derived CDR1 and CDR2 are LGHNA and YSLEER. The CDR3 consists of 17 residues.

A remark on this clonotype: This sequence may be a read error, since a much larger clone differs from it by one base. The gene calls are TRBV6-6 and TRBJ1-4; a possible D gene is TRBD1 (6 bases). Germline-derived CDR1 and CDR2 are MNHNY and SVGAGI (reference sequence). The CDR3 sequence is 16 residues long. V lost 7 bases to trimming and J lost 4 bases, with 19 bases between them. The CDR3 DNA is TGTGCCAGCACTCGGGGGGGGGCGCCTGTTAATGAAAAACTGTTTTTT. It is translated as CASTRGGAPVNEKLFF.

Details on this clonotype: Likely a read error: the CDR3 ends without its conserved phenylalanine or tryptophan. V gene TRBV11-2 combines with J gene TRBJ2-2; D remains unclear. The CDR3 has 14 residues. From germline, CDR1 is SGHAT and CDR2 FQNNGV. This CDR3 is CASALDGNTEELFL. The CDR3 DNA reads as TGTGCCTCCGCCTTGGACGGAAACACCGAGGAGCTGTTTTTA.